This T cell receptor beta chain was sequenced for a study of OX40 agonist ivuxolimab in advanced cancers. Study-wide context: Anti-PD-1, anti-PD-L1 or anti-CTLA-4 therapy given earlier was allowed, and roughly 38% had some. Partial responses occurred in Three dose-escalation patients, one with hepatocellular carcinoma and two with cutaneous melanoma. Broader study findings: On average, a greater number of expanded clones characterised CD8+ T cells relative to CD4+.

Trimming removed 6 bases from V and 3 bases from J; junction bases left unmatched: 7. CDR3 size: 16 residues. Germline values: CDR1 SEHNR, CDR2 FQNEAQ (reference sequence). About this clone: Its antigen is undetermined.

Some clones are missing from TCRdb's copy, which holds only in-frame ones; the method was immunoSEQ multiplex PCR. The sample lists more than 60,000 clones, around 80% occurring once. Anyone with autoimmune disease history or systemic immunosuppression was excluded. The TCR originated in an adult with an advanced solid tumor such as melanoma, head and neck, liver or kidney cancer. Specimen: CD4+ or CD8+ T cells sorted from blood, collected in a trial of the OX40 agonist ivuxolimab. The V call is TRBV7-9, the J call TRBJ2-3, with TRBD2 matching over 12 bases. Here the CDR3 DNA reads TGTGCCAGCAGTCCACTAGCGGGGGGCCCTACAGATACGCAGTATTTT. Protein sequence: CASSPLAGGPTDTQYF.